The rows below give T cell receptor beta chains drawn from one sample of a study of blood T cell repertoires in COVID-19. Measured with immunoSEQ multiplex PCR; TCRdb has only the in-frame clones, and not every one. This table has about 300,000 clones, about 85% appearing once. The sample taken for sequencing was PBMCs or T cells enriched from blood (not recorded which). The source of these receptors is a woman between 50 and 59 years old who had recovered from COVID-19. Both conserved end residues are part of each CDR3. The D gene is left open where the match is weak.

V,D,J,CDR3
TRBV29-1,NA,TRBJ1-2,CSVGPILLGNYGYTF
TRBV14,NA,TRBJ1-1,CASSTGGYTEAFF
TRBV9,TRBD1,TRBJ2-2,CASSVELFGTGVTGELFF
TRBV7-2,TRBD1,TRBJ2-5,CASSSGQQETQYF
TRBV5-6,NA,TRBJ2-1,CASSFRRGLALGEQFF
TRBV9,NA,TRBJ2-2,CASTSSRGNGELFF
TRBV12-3/TRBV12-4,NA,TRBJ2-5,CASSRARQETQYF
TRBV11-3,NA,TRBJ2-1,CASSLGVFDSYNEQFF
TRBV9,TRBD2,TRBJ2-3,CASSVLAGNTDTQYF
TRBV4-1,TRBD2,TRBJ2-3,CASSQDSIGLAPDTQYF
TRBV18,NA,TRBJ1-1,CASSPDRANTEAFF
TRBV5-5,TRBD2,TRBJ2-1,CASSLGWGLADEQFF
TRBV7-9,NA,TRBJ2-1,CASSLIMSSYNEQFF
TRBV18,TRBD2,TRBJ2-2,CASSPTLAGGSNTGELFF
TRBV28,NA,TRBJ1-5,CASTHRGRGSNQPQHF
TRBV4-1,TRBD1,TRBJ2-1,CASSQAGQGNNEQFF
TRBV5-1,TRBD1,TRBJ1-1,CASSLGQGALNTEAFF
TRBV6-5,NA,TRBJ2-1,CASSYSMGHNEQFF
TRBV7-9,NA,TRBJ2-2,CASSGALPTGELFF
TRBV7-2,NA,TRBJ2-3,CASSSHTSSDTQYF
TRBV29-1,NA,TRBJ2-7,CSVTREGAYEQYF
TRBV4-3,NA,TRBJ2-2,CASSQVGRTIEGGELFF
TRBV10-1,NA,TRBJ2-7,CASSDGRRYEQYF
TRBV7-8,NA,TRBJ1-5,CASSLERGGNQPQHF
TRBV7-3,TRBD2,TRBJ2-3,CASSKGLAGGPSTDTQYF
TRBV5-8,NA,TRBJ2-5,CASSLAIQKFVQETQYF
TRBV19,TRBD1,TRBJ1-2,CASRTTGGYGYTF
TRBV19,TRBD1,TRBJ1-6,CASSIRQGALNSPLHF
TRBV5-6,TRBD1,TRBJ1-3,CAGQGGSGNTIYF
TRBV7-6,TRBD2,TRBJ2-1,CASSLESSGIRGGEQFF
TRBV29-1,NA,TRBJ2-1,CSVAGLANNYNEQFF
TRBV2,NA,TRBJ1-6,CASRGQGMKSPLHF
TRBV3-1/TRBV3-2,NA,TRBJ1-6,CASSQGADNSPLHF
TRBV12-5,TRBD1,TRBJ1-3,CASGPGTASGNTIYF
TRBV10-2,NA,TRBJ1-1,CASRVGDLDTEAFF
TRBV29-1,NA,TRBJ2-1,CSVYPIGGFEQFF
TRBV12-3/TRBV12-4,TRBD1,TRBJ1-5,CASRDRVRQPQHF
TRBV9,NA,TRBJ2-1,CASSVEARFGEQFF
TRBV28,TRBD1,TRBJ2-7,CASRTGQGALYEQYF
TRBV19,TRBD1,TRBJ1-2,CASKDQGTGYYGYTF
TRBV16,TRBD2,TRBJ2-1,CASSWGGYNEQFF
TRBV7-3,NA,TRBJ2-2,CASSLTAGFANTGELFF
TRBV2,NA,TRBJ1-5,CASSDSAFAGNNQPQHF
TRBV25-1,TRBD2,TRBJ2-1,CASSALAGSYNEQFF
TRBV6-2/TRBV6-3,NA,TRBJ1-1,CASSLTGTEAFF
TRBV5-4,NA,TRBJ2-7,CASSDGVHRGLYEQYF
TRBV5-6,NA,TRBJ1-3,CASSLQRGNTIYF
TRBV7-3,TRBD2,TRBJ2-1,CASSLQRGGYNEQFF
TRBV19,TRBD2,TRBJ2-1,CASSSGTSGGEQFF
TRBV6-4,TRBD1,TRBJ1-1,CASSPQGANTEAFF
TRBV11-2,NA,TRBJ2-7,CASSPLGLGGYEQYF
TRBV19,TRBD2,TRBJ2-1,CASKIAGGFDEQFF
TRBV2,TRBD2,TRBJ2-3,CASSVGTSGGQGTQYF